This T cell receptor beta chain was recovered during a study of T cells in Graves' hyperthyroidism and ophthalmopathy (dated by TCRdb to about 2019). Regarding the research as a whole: Peripheral blood was collected at initial diagnosis, before any treatment. Thyroid tissue and blood T-cell repertoires from six Graves' hyperthyroidism patients were also compared in the study. The 85 to 100 discovery patients were randomly split 7:3 into training and test sets. Whether ophthalmopathy could be predicted prospectively was tested in an independent validation cohort made up of roughly 19 hyperthyroidism patients plus 17 patients who later progressed to ophthalmopathy. The paper describes TCR Vbeta CDR3 sequencing of 140 or so peripheral blood samples, made up of 43 ophthalmopathy patients, 70 to 75 hyperthyroidism patients and around 17 progressor patients. After blood sampling, hyperthyroidism patients were treated with methimazole at a starting dose of 30 mg daily, and ophthalmopathy patients were treated with high-dose intravenous methylprednisolone. To identify distinguishing TCR V-J signatures, a discovery cohort of some 99 patients was used, comprising fewer than 45 with Graves' ophthalmopathy and 57 with stable Graves' hyperthyroidism.

Beyond this particular receptor, the publication reports: Most expanded thyroid clonotypes (frequency above 0.001) were also detected in blood, a finding suggesting that blood repertoires may reflect thyroid immune responses. Sample size was not statistically predetermined, and blinding of investigators to group allocation was not performed. In cross-validation, a model built on a 13 V-J signature told ophthalmopathy apart from stable hyperthyroidism with roughly 87% sensitivity and around 81% specificity, and in testing the same model reached 80%/75%. During validation, the model predicted progression to ophthalmopathy a median of around 6 months ahead of onset, with 60% to 71% sensitivity and about 72% specificity.

From the cysteine up to the phenylalanine, the CDR3 has a length of 13 residues. The read is trimmed to its CDR3 DNA, 39 bases read in frame from base 1. Based on the germline V gene (reference sequence), the CDR1 and CDR2 sequences are SEHNR and FQNEAQ. The V end loses 2 bases and the J end loses 14 bases, and a stretch of 15 bases separates them. A note on this clonotype: Its antigen has not been determined. Qualities for individual bases were not recorded, and no much larger clone is one base off.

The TCR beta CDR3 regions were amplified from RNA transcripts. A first-round RT-PCR of the TCR CDR3 used the HTBI primer set with the Qiagen OneStep RT-PCR kit. Libraries were constructed in a second round of multiplex PCR, after which size selection and purification were performed. Libraries were sequenced paired-end with 100 bp reads on an Illumina HiSeq2000. On the authors' methods: SOAPnuke was used to process the raw data, throwing out any read that contained adapters or uncalled bases, had a mean Phred below 15, or lacked an exact constant-primer or identifier match. COPE v1.2.5 was used to merge high-quality paired reads, and clonotypes were defined as unique nucleotide sequences. MiTCR v1.1 was used to align the clonotypes against IMGT TRBV, TRBD and TRBJ reference segments. The analysis was restricted to V-J combinations with a frequency above 0.0001, which together covered just over 99% of the repertoires. A TCS score was defined as the ratio of F50 (clonal expansion) to E x V (chaos), with BLOSUM62-based TCRdist applied between CDR3 peptides within each V-J. Welch's t-statistics and random forest reduced some 510 V-J features to about 12, which were used in a naive Bayes classifier (R e1071). The Morisita-Horn index was used to measure how similar the thyroid and blood repertoires were. TCRdb itself trimmed the public reads at Q25 with fastp, ran MiXCR and retained productive beta chains. Each record represents a unique CDR3 protein, reported with the most common genes and DNA among its rows. V and J calls and clone size were set by TCRdb, not the authors. The sample yields 600,000 to 800,000 distinct CDR3 sequences; around a third were counted once. The ten largest make up less than 35% of the sample.

Stable Graves' hyperthyroidism was defined as no progression to ophthalmopathy during 18 months of follow-up. Hyperthyroidism patients were newly diagnosed, had a disease duration of under 2 months, and were aged 18 to 65 years. The study excluded patients with uncontrolled infections, other autoimmune diseases, pregnancy or lactation. Diagnoses were established on the basis of clinical symptoms, serum thyroxine and TRAb, thyroid ultrasound, and orbital computed tomography. PBMCs were separated from roughly 10 ml of fresh peripheral blood using Ficoll-Paque density gradient centrifugation. Total RNA was extracted using Trizol reagent, and RNA quality was assessed on an Agilent 2100 Bioanalyzer.

In this chain, TRBV7-9 is recombined with TRBJ1-4; the D gene cannot be named for sure. Sequences were obtained from blood. The sequence came from a middle-aged woman with Graves' hyperthyroidism. The CDR3 protein is CASSLLDGFELFF. The DNA sequence is given as TGTGCCAGCAGCTTATTGGATGGGTTCGAGCTGTTTTTT.